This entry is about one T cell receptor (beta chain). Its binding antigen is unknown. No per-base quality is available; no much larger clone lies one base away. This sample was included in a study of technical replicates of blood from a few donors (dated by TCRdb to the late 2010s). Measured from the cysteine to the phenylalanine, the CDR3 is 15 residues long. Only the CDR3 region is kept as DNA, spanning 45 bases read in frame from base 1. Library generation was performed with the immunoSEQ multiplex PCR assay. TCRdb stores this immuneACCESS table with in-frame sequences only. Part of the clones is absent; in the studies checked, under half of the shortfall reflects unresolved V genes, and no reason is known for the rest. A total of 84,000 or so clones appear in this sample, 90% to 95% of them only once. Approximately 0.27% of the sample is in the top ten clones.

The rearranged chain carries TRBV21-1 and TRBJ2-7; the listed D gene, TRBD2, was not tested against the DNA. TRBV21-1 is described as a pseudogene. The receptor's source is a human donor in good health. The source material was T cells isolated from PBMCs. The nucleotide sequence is TGTGCCAGCAGCAAAGCACGGGGGGGATCCTACGAGCAGTACTTC. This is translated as CASSKARGGSYEQYF.